The 26 T cell receptor beta chains reported below all come from one sample, sequenced in a study of blood T cell repertoires in COVID-19. The protocol was immunoSEQ multiplex PCR, while the TCRdb copy is restricted to in-frame clones and leaves out a portion. In the table there are hundreds of thousands of clones, around 90% of which are singletons. The sample consisted of PBMCs or T cells enriched from blood (not recorded which). The receptors shown here come from a woman aged 18-29 years with acute COVID-19.

This chain uses TRBV20-1 with TRBJ1-1; D gene unclear. The length of the CDR3 is 11 residues. V was clipped by 2 bases and J by 3 bases, with 4 bases between them. Germline CDR1 DFQATT, CDR2 SNEGSKA (reference sequence). This CDR3 reads CSARFYTEAFF. CDR3 DNA: TGCAGTGCTAGATTCTACACTGAAGCTTTCTTT.

V gene TRBV5-6 combines with J gene TRBJ2-5, with D possibly TRBD2 on 6 matching bases. Germline CDR1 is SGHDT and CDR2 is YYEEEE. Trimming removed 2 bases at V and 3 bases at J, with 17 bases between. CDR3 length equals 16 residues. The CDR3 DNA reads TGTGCCAGCAGCTTTTTGATGGCGGGGCAAAAAGAGACCCAGTACTTC. It codes for CASSFLMAGQKETQYF.

V and J are TRBV28 and TRBJ1-2; 9 nucleotides agree with TRBD1. Trimming removed 7 bases from V and 7 bases from J; junction bases left unmatched: 19. This CDR3 has 17 residues. The germline V gene encodes CDR1 MDHEN and CDR2 SYDVKM. CDR3 protein: CASNRRGWTGERGGYTF. DNA for the CDR3: TGTGCCAGCAATCGCAGGGGGTGGACAGGGGAACGCGGTGGCTACACCTTC.

The chain couples TRBV30 to TRBJ1-6, with a weak D call TRBD1 (6 bases). The CDR3 length is 15 residues. Trimming shortened V by 5 bases and J by 2 bases, and 13 bases separated the two germline ends. Germline lookup yields CDR1 GTSNPN and CDR2 SVGIG (reference sequence). DNA of the CDR3: TGTGCCTGGGATTACGACAGGACCTATAATTCACCCCTCCACTTT. It translates to CAWDYDRTYNSPLHF. Filled out from reference TRBV30 and TRBJ1-6, the complete variable domain reads SQTIHQWPATLVQPVGSPLSLECTVEGTSNPNLYWYRQAAGRGLQLLFYSVGIGQISSEVPQNLSASRPQDRQFILSSKKLLLSDSGFYLCAWDYDRTYNSPLHFGNGTRLTVT.

This clone was detected a few times. The chain employs TRBV6-7 and TRBJ2-1; D perhaps matches TRBD2 (6 bases). TRBV6-7 is flagged as an ORF with uncertain function. Trimming removed 6 bases from V and 3 bases from J, with 9 bases in between. The CDR3 contains 13 residues. The CDR3 is CASSGSGYNEQFF. The CDR3 bases are TGTGCCAGCAGCGGGAGCGGCTACAATGAGCAGTTCTTC.

The chain joins TRBV6-2 or TRBV6-3 to TRBJ2-2; the match to TRBD2 covers 10 bases. V lost 1 base, J lost 3 bases, and 8 bases stayed unmatched. Per the germline V gene, CDR1 is MNHEY and CDR2 is SVGEGT. The CDR3 is made up of 18 amino acids. The CDR3 loop is CASSYWLAGESYTGELFF. The CDR3 DNA is TGTGCCAGCAGTTACTGGCTAGCGGGAGAGTCGTACACCGGGGAGCTGTTTTTT.

The rearrangement links TRBV29-1 to TRBJ2-7, with a possible D match to TRBD2 (7 bases). Trimming took off 3 bases at V and 5 bases at J, with 11 bases between the two ends. From germline, CDR1 is SQVTM and CDR2 ANQGSEA. This CDR3 has 12 residues. The CDR3 loop reads CSVERGGDEQYF. The CDR3 bases are TGCAGCGTTGAGAGGGGGGGCGACGAGCAGTACTTC.

The gene calls are TRBV5-8 and TRBJ2-2; the match to TRBD2 covers 13 bases. This CDR3 is built from 16 residues. The germline V gene has CDR1 SGHTS and CDR2 YDEGEE. V trimming: 2 bases; J trimming: 5 bases; junction bases outside the gene matches: 3. The CDR3 coding sequence is TGTGCCAGCAGCTTTATGACTAGCGGGAGGACCGGGGAGCTGTTTTTT. This gives the protein CASSFMTSGRTGELFF.

This clone was found once. The chain employs TRBV7-2 and TRBJ1-2, with 7 bases that match TRBD1. CDR1 and CDR2 (germline): SGHTA, FQGNSA. The V and J ends lost 1 base and 2 bases, in that order; junction bases with no gene match: 7. The CDR3 consists of 16 residues. CDR3: CASSLVGGAPNYGYTF. Here the CDR3 DNA reads TGTGCCAGCAGCTTAGTAGGGGGCGCCCCCAACTATGGCTACACCTTC.

This clone has a single count. The chain combines TRBV19 with TRBJ1-5; D unclear. Germline CDR1 is LNHDA and CDR2 is SQIVND (reference sequence). The ends were cut back, 3 bases at V and 0 bases at J, with 9 bases in the middle. The CDR3 spans 15 residues. The CDR3 DNA sequence: TGTGCCAGTAGTATTGCCCCCTATAGCAATCAGCCCCAGCATTTT. The encoded protein is CASSIAPYSNQPQHF.

Worth noting for this clone: Relative to the germline gene, one junction end is altered; a read error may explain this. The chain couples TRBV4-1 to TRBJ1-1; 7 bases map to TRBD1. The CDR3 is 12 residues long. Germline-derived CDR1 and CDR2 are MGHRA and YSYEKL. The CDR3 region is CASSSPGQKTLF. The CDR3 bases are TGCGCCAGCAGCTCACCGGGACAGAAAACCCTTTTT.

The gene calls are TRBV6-5 and TRBJ1-1; 8 bases match TRBD1. Germline V gives CDR1 MNHEY, CDR2 SVGAGI. V lost 4 bases to trimming and J lost 11 bases; unmatched junction nucleotides: 3. CDR3 length: 11 residues. This CDR3 reads CASSLQGAAFF. The CDR3 DNA is TGTGCCAGCAGTTTGCAGGGGGCGGCTTTCTTT.

The chain carries TRBV30 and TRBJ1-3; 8 bases are shared with TRBD1. The CDR3 extends over 14 amino acids. Germline V CDR1 and CDR2: GTSNPN, SVGIG (reference sequence). After removal of 4 bases from V and 7 bases from J, the junction contained 9 bases not matched to a gene. DNA of the CDR3: TGTGCCTGGAAGGGTTTGGACAGGGCGAACACCATATATTTT. It codes for CAWKGLDRANTIYF.

CDR3 loop: CASSLQGNEQYF. CDR3 in DNA: TGTGCCAGCAGCTTACAGGGGAACGAGCAGTACTTC. The gene calls are TRBV7-6 and TRBJ2-7; possible D gene TRBD1, 6 bases. CDR3 length equals 12 residues. From germline, CDR1 is SGHVS and CDR2 FNYEAQ. The V end lost 2 bases, the J end lost 5 bases, and 7 bases lay between the germline ends.

This clone was seen more than once but under ten times. The chain joins TRBV27 to TRBJ1-4; 8 bases are a match to TRBD1. The CDR3 spans 16 residues. J lost 0 bases, V lost 5 bases, and 5 bases had no gene match. Germline assignment: CDR1 MNHEY and CDR2 SMNVEV (reference sequence). CDR3 protein: CASSRSDRATNEKLFF. CDR3 nucleotides: TGTGCCAGCAGTCGCTCGGACAGGGCAACTAATGAAAAACTGTTTTTT.

This clone was counted between two and nine times. This chain connects TRBV7-9 to TRBJ2-7; TRBD1 matches at 8 bases. This CDR3 is built from 17 residues. The junction had 16 bases not matched to a gene; V was cut back by 5 bases and J by 4 bases. Germline V gives CDR1 SEHNR, CDR2 FQNEAQ (reference sequence). The CDR3 is CASSLSADRAPSYEQYF. DNA of the CDR3: TGTGCCAGCAGCCTAAGCGCGGACAGGGCCCCTTCGTACGAGCAGTACTTC.

The chain carries TRBV5-1 and TRBJ2-1; TRBD2 matches at 11 bases. This CDR3 spans 17 amino acids. Trimming cost V 0 bases and J 7 bases; bases outside gene matches: 9. Germline values: CDR1 SGHRS, CDR2 YFSETQ. The CDR3 loop is CASSLALAGVIRNEQFF. The DNA for the CDR3 is TGCGCCAGCAGCTTGGCACTAGCGGGAGTCATTAGAAATGAGCAGTTCTTC.

This chain joins TRBV19 and TRBJ2-1; 11 nucleotides match TRBD2. After removal of 6 bases from V and 4 bases from J, the junction contained 11 bases not matched to a gene. The germline CDR1 and CDR2 sequences are LNHDA and SQIVND (reference sequence). The length of the CDR3 is 17 residues. The CDR3 bases are TGTGCCAGTAGCCCCAAGCTGGGACTAGCGGAGTACAATGAGCAGTTCTTC. Translation gives CASSPKLGLAEYNEQFF.

This rearrangement joins TRBV27 to TRBJ2-1; 8 bases fit TRBD1. The CDR3 contains 14 residues. Germline V gives CDR1 MNHEY, CDR2 SMNVEV (reference sequence). V lost 3 bases to trimming and J lost 7 bases; unmatched junction nucleotides: 5. Here the CDR3 reads CASSFQGARNEQFF. The CDR3 DNA reads as TGTGCCAGCAGTTTCCAGGGGGCGAGGAATGAGCAGTTCTTC.

The V call is TRBV5-5, the J call TRBJ2-7; 9 nucleotides align to TRBD1. The germline V gene encodes CDR1 SGHKS and CDR2 YYEKEE (reference sequence). Trimming took 4 bases from V and 4 from J; bases not matched to a gene: 12. The CDR3 is 16 amino acids. The CDR3 loop reads CASSPHEATGGYEQYF. DNA for the CDR3: TGTGCCAGCAGCCCCCACGAGGCGACAGGGGGATACGAGCAGTACTTC.

The chain couples TRBV10-3 to TRBJ2-3, with 7 nucleotides matching TRBD1. CDR3 length: 19 amino acids. Germline assignment: CDR1 ENHRY and CDR2 SYGVKD. V was pared by 6 bases and J by 2 bases, with 20 bases of the junction left unmatched. CDR3 DNA: TGTGCCATCAGCACGACAGAAGGGGGCCCGACAAGACACACAGATACGCAGTATTTT. Its protein is CAISTTEGGPTRHTDTQYF.

This rearrangement joins TRBV6-4 to TRBJ2-3, with D tentatively TRBD2 (5 bases). Germline V lookup: CDR1 MRHNA, CDR2 SNTAGT. The CDR3 loop spans 13 amino acids. V was clipped by 4 bases and J by 2 bases, with 7 bases between them. The DNA for the CDR3 is TGTGCCAGCAGTGCGGGAAACACAGATACGCAGTATTTT. Translating gives CASSAGNTDTQYF.

This chain uses TRBV28 with TRBJ2-1, with 15 bases aligning to TRBD2. The germline gives CDR1 MDHEN, CDR2 SYDVKM. The CDR3 length is 18 residues. Germline trimming cut 1 base from V and 2 bases from J; bases unmatched to any gene: 3. This CDR3 reads CASSLSGLAGGTYNEQFF. Written as DNA, the CDR3 is TGTGCCAGCAGTTTATCGGGACTAGCGGGAGGTACCTACAATGAGCAGTTCTTC.

This chain links TRBV3-1 (or the pseudogene TRBV3-2) with TRBJ2-2, with 7 bases identical to TRBD1. Germline values: CDR1 LGHDT, CDR2 YNNKEL (reference sequence). V shed 5 bases and J 4 bases; nucleotides not matched to a gene: 10. The CDR3 has 16 residues. The CDR3 nucleotides are TGTGCCAGCAGCTTTCGGACAGGCCCGAGCACCGGGGAGCTGTTTTTT. Its translation is CASSFRTGPSTGELFF.

V is TRBV19 and J is TRBJ1-1; unclear D gene. This CDR3 spans 12 amino acids. Germline CDR1 LNHDA, CDR2 SQIVND (reference sequence). The V and J ends lost 5 bases and 7 bases respectively, with 11 bases between them. For the CDR3, the DNA is TGTGCCAGTAGTCCTTGGGGAGATGAAGCTTTCTTT. This encodes CASSPWGDEAFF.

The chain couples TRBV28 to TRBJ1-5, with 7 positions matching TRBD1. The CDR3 has 16 amino acids. After removal of 5 bases from V and 7 bases from J, the junction contained 14 bases not matched to a gene. Germline V lookup: CDR1 MDHEN, CDR2 SYDVKM. This CDR3 is CASSSARTGLLQPQHF. Here the CDR3 DNA reads TGTGCCAGCAGTAGCGCCCGGACAGGACTCCTGCAGCCCCAGCATTTT.